A single sample is the source of the 32 T cell receptor beta chains below, sequenced in a study of Ad26.COV2.S vaccination and SARS-CoV-2 variants. This table comes from immunoSEQ multiplex PCR, and its TCRdb copy is limited to in-frame clones, with some not included. The data contain hundreds of thousands of clones, about 87% of them singletons. Treatment indicated: roughly 19 received Ad26.COV2.S at low or high dose, single or two shots; five or six received placebo; per-sample allocation not given. Collection of samples fell on day 63 after the first vaccine or placebo injection. The sequences come from peripheral blood, collected in a trial of Ad26.COV2.S vaccine versus placebo. All receptors come from a person aged 18 to 65 who received the Ad26.COV2.S COVID-19 vaccine or a placebo.

V usage is TRBV2 and J usage is TRBJ2-3; TRBD2 matches at 9 bases. Germline loops: CDR1 SNHLY, CDR2 FYNNEI. Germline trimming cut 5 bases from V and 2 bases from J; bases unmatched to any gene: 8. The CDR3 runs 16 residues. The CDR3 spells CASSSGASGVTDTQYF. CDR3 coding DNA: TGTGCCAGCAGTTCGGGGGCTAGCGGGGTCACAGATACGCAGTATTTT. The full variable domain, in which reference TRBV2 and TRBJ2-3 provide the parts outside the CDR3, is EPEVTQTPSHQVTQMGQEVILRCVPISNHLYFYWYRQILGQKVEFLVSFYNNEISEKSEIFDDQFSVERPDGSNFTLKIRSTKLEDSAMYFCASSSGASGVTDTQYFGPGTRLTVL.

This clone showed up just once. The chain links TRBV11-2 to TRBJ1-6; TRBD1 aligns across 7 bases. V trimming: 5 bases; J trimming: 9 bases; junction bases outside the gene matches: 10. The CDR3 has 15 amino acids. Germline V CDR1 and CDR2: SGHAT, FQNNGV. CDR3 amino acids: CASSPGADRASPLHF. The DNA of the CDR3 is TGTGCCAGCAGCCCCGGAGCCGACAGGGCTTCACCCCTCCACTTT.

The gene calls are TRBV5-4 and TRBJ2-1; 9 nucleotides match TRBD2. V gave up 4 bases and J gave up 1 base; unmatched junction bases: 18. The CDR3 covers 20 residues. In germline, CDR1 is SGHNT, CDR2 YYREEE (reference sequence). CDR3 amino acids: CASSRYRSSGIQSSYNEQFF. CDR3 nucleotides: TGTGCCAGCAGCAGATACAGGTCTAGCGGGATCCAGTCGTCCTACAATGAGCAGTTCTTC.

The rearrangement links TRBV20-1 to TRBJ2-7, with 9 bases identical to TRBD1. The germline V gene encodes CDR1 DFQATT and CDR2 SNEGSKA (reference sequence). This CDR3 comprises 14 residues. V was clipped by 3 bases and J by 2 bases; unmatched bases: 5. The CDR3 sequence is CSASWDREPYEQYF. The CDR3 DNA follows: TGCAGTGCTAGTTGGGACAGGGAACCCTACGAGCAGTACTTC.

This chain joins TRBV7-9 and TRBJ1-5; D not resolved. CDR1 is SEHNR, CDR2 FQNEAQ, per germline (reference sequence). Trimming removed 3 bases at V and 3 bases at J, with 6 bases between. The CDR3 runs to 13 residues. CDR3 nucleotide sequence: TGTGCCAGCAGCTTGGTCAACAATCAGCCCCAGCATTTT. This sequence encodes CASSLVNNQPQHF.

J is TRBJ1-6 and V is TRBV18, with a possible D match to TRBD1 (5 bases). The V gene lost 5 bases and the J gene lost 7 bases, with 15 bases spanning the gap. In germline, CDR1 is KGHSH, CDR2 LQKENI. This CDR3 region has 15 residues. CDR3 loop: CASSGAGTVNSPLHF. For the CDR3, the DNA is TGTGCCAGCTCAGGTGCCGGGACGGTAAATTCACCCCTCCACTTT.

V is TRBV30 and J is TRBJ1-1; D call uncertain. CDR1 is GTSNPN and CDR2 is SVGIG in the germline V gene (reference sequence). This CDR3 region has 9 residues. Between the trimmed V and J ends, which lost 8 bases and 3 bases, there was a span of 4 bases. The CDR3 DNA follows: TGTGCCGGGTACACTGAAGCTTTCTTT. Its protein product is CAGYTEAFF.

The genes are TRBV18 and TRBJ2-7; 9 bases agree with TRBD1. CDR3 size: 14 residues. Germline CDR1 is KGHSH and CDR2 is LQKENI. V trimming: 5 bases; J trimming: 5 bases; junction bases outside the gene matches: 7. CDR3 sequence: CASSFGTGSNEQYF. Here the CDR3 DNA reads TGTGCCAGCTCATTTGGGACAGGGTCTAACGAGCAGTACTTC. Together with reference TRBV18 and TRBJ2-7, the CDR3 gives the full variable domain: NAGVMQNPRHLVRRRGQEARLRCSPMKGHSHVYWYRQLPEEGLKFMVYLQKENIIDESGMPKERFSAEFPKEGPSILRIQQVVRGDSAAYFCASSFGTGSNEQYFGPGTRLTVT.

This clone was detected only a few times. This rearrangement joins TRBV6-6 to TRBJ1-5; 7 bases line up with TRBD1. Trimming cost V 0 bases and J 6 bases; bases outside gene matches: 8. The germline V gene has CDR1 MNHNY and CDR2 SVGAGI (reference sequence). The CDR3 is 16 residues long. CDR3 nucleotide sequence: TGTGCCAGCAGTTACTCCGGTGAGGGGGCTGGTCAGCCCCAGCATTTT. Translation gives CASSYSGEGAGQPQHF.

The chain employs TRBV5-6 and TRBJ1-4, with D perhaps TRBD1 (5 bases). Trimming pared 2 bases from V and 8 bases from J, leaving 16 bases between. The CDR3 consists of 15 residues. Looked up from germline, CDR1 is SGHDT and CDR2 is YYEEEE. CDR3 sequence: CASSFPLGGNEKLFF. In DNA form, the CDR3 reads TGTGCCAGCAGCTTCCCCCTCGGGGGGAACGAAAAACTGTTTTTT. The full variable domain, with the rest looked up from reference TRBV5-6 and TRBJ1-4, is DAGVTQSPTHLIKTRGQQVTLRCSPKSGHDTVSWYQQALGQGPQFIFQYYEEEERQRGNFPDRFSGHQFPNYSSELNVNALLLGDSALYLCASSFPLGGNEKLFFGSGTQLSVL.

This clone was seen a handful of times. The chain couples TRBV14 to TRBJ2-1; D possibly corresponds to TRBD2 (5 bases). In germline, CDR1 is SGHDN, CDR2 FVKESK. Trimming removed 2 bases at V and 3 bases at J, with 17 bases between. The CDR3 is made up of 17 amino acids. The DNA of the CDR3 is TGTGCCAGCAGCCAAATTCTGTCATCGGCGGGCTACAATGAGCAGTTCTTC. As protein: CASSQILSSAGYNEQFF.

This clone showed up just a few times. The CDR3 nucleotides are TGTGCCTGGAGTGTAGGGAGGGGGGCCAAAAACATTCAGTACTTC. Translation: CAWSVGRGAKNIQYF. V and J are TRBV30 and TRBJ2-4; a possible D gene is TRBD2 (7 bases). Between the trimmed V and J ends, which lost 0 bases and 1 base, there was a span of 10 bases. CDR3 size: 15 residues. Germline V lookup: CDR1 GTSNPN, CDR2 SVGIG (reference sequence).

V usage is TRBV5-1 and J usage is TRBJ2-2, with unresolved D. Trimming took off 0 bases at V and 5 bases at J, with 5 bases between the two ends. Germline values: CDR1 SGHRS, CDR2 YFSETQ. This CDR3 contains 13 residues. Here the CDR3 reads CASSLAETGELFF. The CDR3 DNA is TGCGCCAGCAGCTTGGCGGAAACCGGGGAGCTGTTTTTT. Full variable domain (rest looked up from reference TRBV5-1 and TRBJ2-2): KAGVTQTPRYLIKTRGQQVTLSCSPISGHRSVSWYQQTPGQGLQFLFEYFSETQRNKGNFPGRFSGRQFSNSRSEMNVSTLELGDSALYLCASSLAETGELFFGEGSRLTVL.

J is TRBJ2-1 and V is TRBV15; the match to TRBD2 covers 13 bases. Per the germline V gene, CDR1 is LNHNV and CDR2 is YYDKDF (reference sequence). The V and J ends lost 3 bases and 11 bases, in that order; junction bases with no gene match: 13. The CDR3 covers 17 residues. The CDR3 DNA sequence: TGTGCCACCAGCAGGGGGGGGACTAGCGGGACTATAAGTAAGCAGTTCTTC. Protein: CATSRGGTSGTISKQFF.

This chain links TRBV4-3 with TRBJ1-1; D gene ambiguous. The CDR3 length is 16 residues. The germline V gene has CDR1 LGHNA and CDR2 YSLEER. The V end was cut by 0 bases, the J end by 1 base, with 12 bases between. CDR3 sequence reads: CASSQDPTGRNTEAFF. The CDR3 DNA sequence: TGCGCCAGCAGCCAAGATCCCACCGGGAGGAACACTGAAGCTTTCTTT.

This clone was found once. V gene TRBV6-5 combines with J gene TRBJ1-2; D gene uncertain. Germline values: CDR1 MNHEY, CDR2 SVGAGI. V shed 4 bases and J shed 6 bases, with 9 bases lying between them. The CDR3 totals 12 residues. The CDR3 nucleotides are TGTGCCAGCAGTTGGACGGGAAATGGCTACACCTTC. It translates to CASSWTGNGYTF.

The V call is TRBV7-8, the J call TRBJ1-4; D is undetermined. The CDR3 contains 20 residues. CDR1 SGHVS and CDR2 FQNEAQ come from the germline V gene. Trimming took off 2 bases at V and 5 bases at J, with 27 bases between the two ends. The CDR3, as DNA: TGTGCCAGCAGCTTATTACGGGCTGGATCGCTCCCGGTCCTAAATGAAAAACTGTTTTTT. This codes for CASSLLRAGSLPVLNEKLFF.

CDR3: CASSPPDRGPAYGYTF. In nucleotides, the CDR3 is TGTGCCAGCTCACCCCCCGACAGGGGGCCCGCCTATGGCTACACCTTC. This rearrangement joins TRBV18 to TRBJ1-2; 10 bases align to TRBD1. Germline CDR1 KGHSH, CDR2 LQKENI. Unmatched junction bases numbered 8, after V lost 3 bases and J lost 4 bases. The CDR3 covers 16 residues. The full variable domain, its missing parts supplied by reference TRBV18 and TRBJ1-2, is NAGVMQNPRHLVRRRGQEARLRCSPMKGHSHVYWYRQLPEEGLKFMVYLQKENIIDESGMPKERFSAEFPKEGPSILRIQQVVRGDSAAYFCASSPPDRGPAYGYTFGSGTRLTVV.

This chain connects TRBV6-1 to TRBJ1-2; D gene unclear. This CDR3 is 12 amino acids long. The V and J ends lost 3 bases and 3 bases respectively, with 5 bases between them. Germline V gene sequence: CDR1 MNHNS, CDR2 SASEGT. CDR3 sequence: CASSDADYGYTF. In nucleotides, the CDR3 is TGTGCCAGCAGTGACGCGGACTATGGCTACACCTTC.

The gene calls are TRBV30 and TRBJ1-2; D unresolved. Germline CDR1 and CDR2: GTSNPN and SVGIG (reference sequence). Trimming stripped 3 bases from V and 5 bases from J, with 13 bases between. CDR3 size: 13 residues. CDR3 region: CAWSPTGEYGYTF. The CDR3 DNA follows: TGTGCCTGGAGCCCGACCGGGGAGTATGGCTACACCTTC.

The chain employs TRBV5-8 and TRBJ1-4; 8 nucleotides agree with TRBD1. Germline assignment: CDR1 SGHTS and CDR2 YDEGEE. The CDR3 is 14 amino acids. V dropped 4 bases and J dropped 8; count of bases not matched to a gene: 7. This CDR3 reads CASSLTGGGEKLFF. The DNA of the CDR3 is TGTGCCAGCAGCCTAACAGGGGGTGGAGAAAAACTGTTTTTT.

V is TRBV27 and J is TRBJ1-1; perhaps TRBD1 as D (5 bases). The ends were cut back, 1 base at V and 7 bases at J, with 16 bases in the middle. CDR3 length equals 15 residues. Germline values: CDR1 MNHEY, CDR2 SMNVEV (reference sequence). The CDR3 DNA reads as TGTGCCAGCAGTTTATTGGGGGGGGGTAGCGGTGAAGCTTTCTTT. It specifies CASSLLGGGSGEAFF.

This chain joins TRBV30 and TRBJ2-6, with D perhaps matching TRBD1 or TRBD2 (5 bases each). Germline V gene data show CDR1 as GTSNPN and CDR2 as SVGIG (reference sequence). Trimming removed 4 bases at V and 12 bases at J, with 22 bases between. The CDR3 loop spans 15 amino acids. The CDR3: CAWTFKRGWSGVLTF. The CDR3 DNA sequence: TGTGCCTGGACCTTCAAACGGGGCTGGAGCGGCGTCCTGACTTTC.

The chain carries TRBV11-3 and TRBJ2-1; maybe TRBD1 (5 bases). The CDR3 is made up of 14 amino acids. The V and J ends lost 0 bases and 8 bases respectively, with 11 bases between them. In germline, CDR1 is SGHNT, CDR2 YENEEA. The CDR3 region has the DNA TGTGCCAGCAGCTTAGAGTCCGCAGGGCATGAGCAGTTCTTC. Translated: CASSLESAGHEQFF.

The V and J genes are TRBV5-1 and TRBJ1-1, with 7 positions matching TRBD1. CDR3 length: 15 residues. Germline CDR1 reads SGHRS; CDR2 reads YFSETQ. V shed 3 bases, J shed 10 bases, and the junction held 15 bases outside the gene matches. The CDR3 loop reads CASSWDIQGPRGAFF. The CDR3 bases are TGCGCCAGCAGCTGGGACATACAGGGGCCTAGAGGAGCTTTCTTT.

The CDR3 nucleotides are TGTGCCACCAGCAGAGCGATCGGACAGGACCCGCAGTACTTC. As protein: CATSRAIGQDPQYF. The chain is built from TRBV15 and TRBJ2-7, with 7 bases that match TRBD1. Germline V gives CDR1 LNHNV, CDR2 YYDKDF (reference sequence). After removal of 1 base from V and 9 bases from J, the junction contained 9 bases not matched to a gene. The length of the CDR3 is 14 residues. Together with reference TRBV15 and TRBJ2-7, the CDR3 gives the full variable domain: DAMVIQNPRYQVTQFGKPVTLSCSQTLNHNVMYWYQQKSSQAPKLLFHYYDKDFNNEADTPDNFQSRRPNTSFCFLDIRSPGLGDTAMYLCATSRAIGQDPQYFGPGTRLTVT.

To note about this clone: The sample holds other DNA sequences that translate to the same CDR3. This chain uses TRBV28 with TRBJ2-7; 8 bases align to TRBD1. The V gene's germline CDR1 is MDHEN and CDR2 SYDVKM. The J segment lost 4 bases and the V segment lost 5 bases, leaving 7 bases of the junction unmatched. The CDR3 spans 14 residues. CDR3 bases: TGTGCCAGCAGTCCCGGGACAGGAGCTTACGAGCAGTACTTC. It translates to CASSPGTGAYEQYF.

The chain links TRBV4-2 to TRBJ1-3; no reliable D call. V was cut by 1 base and J by 8 bases, with 15 bases left in between. CDR1 LGHNA and CDR2 YNFKEQ come from the germline V gene. The CDR3 is 15 residues long. CDR3 amino acids: CASSQVVAGGDTIYF. The CDR3, as DNA: TGTGCCAGCAGCCAAGTTGTGGCAGGCGGAGACACCATATATTTT.

On this clone: The junction does not match germline at one end; this may be a read error. The chain employs TRBV29-1 and TRBJ2-7, with 7 bases fitting TRBD1. CDR3 length equals 13 residues. The germline V gene encodes CDR1 SQVTM and CDR2 ANQGSEA. The CDR3, as DNA: TGCAGCGTCGAAGGGGACAGAATATACGAGCAGTACTTC. It encodes CSVEGDRIYEQYF.

Only one count was recorded for this clone. The chain employs TRBV5-8 and TRBJ2-7, with a tentative D call TRBD1 (6 bases). The germline V gene has CDR1 SGHTS and CDR2 YDEGEE. The length of the CDR3 is 15 residues. The V end was cut by 0 bases, the J end by 2 bases, with 12 bases between. The CDR3 is CASSLGQGLTYEQYF. The CDR3 nucleotides are TGTGCCAGCAGCTTGGGGCAGGGGTTAACCTACGAGCAGTACTTC.

A note on this clone: Distinct nucleotide sequences in the sample also encode this CDR3. The chain couples TRBV5-4 to TRBJ2-7, with D possibly matching TRBD1 (6 bases). CDR3 length: 15 amino acids. In germline, CDR1 is SGHNT, CDR2 YYREEE (reference sequence). The V end lost 5 bases, the J end lost 4 bases, and 19 bases lay between the germline ends. The CDR3 sequence: CASSLGGATRYEQYF. CDR3 nucleotides: TGTGCCAGCAGTTTAGGGGGTGCCACACGGTACGAGCAGTACTTC.

CDR3 amino acids: CASSFRTDLNTEAFF. The CDR3 DNA reads TGTGCCAGCAGTTTCAGGACTGACCTGAACACTGAAGCTTTCTTT. This chain connects TRBV6-2 or TRBV6-3 to TRBJ1-1; unclear D gene. Germline CDR1 reads MNHEY; CDR2 reads SVGEGT. The CDR3 spans 15 residues. V was shortened by 4 bases and J by 0 bases, with 12 bases between the two germline ends.